This TCR beta chain was sequenced during a study of T-cell memory formation after mild COVID-19. Overall study context: For the most part, TCR clusters were specific to one donor.

Whole-study findings and limits: Day 37-peaking second-wave clones had unconfirmed SARS-CoV-2 specificity. Mostly located in CM and EM were contracting CD4+ clones, with contracting CD8+ clones located in EMRA.

TCRdb processed the 5' RACE reads anew with MiXCR; each CDR3 protein has one entry. The table records about 420,000 distinct CDR3 sequences, around a quarter of them present only once. This clonotype appeared a few times. Its antigen remains unidentified. Material: PBMCs or a T cell subset sorted from them (not recorded which). The clonotype originates from an adult woman who had mild COVID-19 (a few samples of this study predate the infection). Cell type and time point are not known.

This chain's CDR3 is CASARRGLADEQYF. CDR3 DNA sequence: TGTGCCAGCGCTAGACGTGGACTAGCGGACGAGCAGTACTTC. The chain combines TRBV6-6 with TRBJ2-7; 10 bases line up with TRBD2. CDR1 is MNHNY and CDR2 is SVGAGI in the germline V gene (reference sequence). This CDR3 has 14 amino acids. The ends lost 8 bases at V and 5 bases at J; junction bases unmatched: 9.